This entry concerns a single TCR beta chain. In the source study's methods: Cell counts per sample came from amplifying reference gene primers. Sequenced by immunoSEQ multiplex PCR; TCRdb stores in-frame clones only, minus some. Clone size and V and J calls were adopted from that table, with D and trimming inferred from the DNA. The table includes about 320,000 clones, 85% to 95% detected once. Participants were placed into cohorts based on the clinical history they reported. The sample originates from a study of blood T cell repertoires in COVID-19. Across the study: Nucleic acid was either cDNA or gDNA, and it came from T cells, B-cell-depleted T cells, or PBMCs.

Germline V gene sequence: CDR1 MNHEY, CDR2 SMNVEV (reference sequence). Trimming cost V 3 bases and J 1 base; bases outside gene matches: 4. The CDR3 spans 17 residues. This receptor was taken from a woman aged 25 to 39 who had been exposed to COVID-19. The sample was PBMCs or T cells enriched from blood (not recorded which). The chain recombines TRBV27 with TRBJ2-6; 9 bases align to TRBD1. The CDR3 region is CASSFGQGSSGANVLTF. The DNA of the CDR3 is TGTGCCAGCAGTTTCGGACAGGGGAGTTCTGGGGCCAACGTCCTGACTTTC.